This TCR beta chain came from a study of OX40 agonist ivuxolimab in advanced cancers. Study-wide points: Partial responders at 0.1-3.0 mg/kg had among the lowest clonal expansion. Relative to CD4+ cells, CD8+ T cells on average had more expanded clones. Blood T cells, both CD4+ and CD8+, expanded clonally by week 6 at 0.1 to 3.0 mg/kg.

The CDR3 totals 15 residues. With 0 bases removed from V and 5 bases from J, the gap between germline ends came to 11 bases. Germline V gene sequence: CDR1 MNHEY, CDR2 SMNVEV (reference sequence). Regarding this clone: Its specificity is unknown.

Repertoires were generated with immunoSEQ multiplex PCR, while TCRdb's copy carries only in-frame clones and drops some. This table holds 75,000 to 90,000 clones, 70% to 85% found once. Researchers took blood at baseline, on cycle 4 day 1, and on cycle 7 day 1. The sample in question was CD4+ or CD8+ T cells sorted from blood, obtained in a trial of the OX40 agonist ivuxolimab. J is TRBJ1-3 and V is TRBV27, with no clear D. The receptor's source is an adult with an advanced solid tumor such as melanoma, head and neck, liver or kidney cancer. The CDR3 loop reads CASSLSAIGRNTIYF. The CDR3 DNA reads TGTGCCAGCAGTTTATCGGCAATCGGCAGAAACACCATATATTTT.